Listed below are T cell receptor beta chains from one sample, sequenced in a study of cytomegalovirus exposure and HLA in healthy donors. This table comes from immunoSEQ multiplex PCR, and its TCRdb copy is limited to in-frame clones, with some not included. The sample lists 300,000 to 400,000 clones; just over 85% were seen once. The sample comprised PBMCs. Receptors were obtained from a woman under 30 in good health and CMV-seronegative. Both conserved end residues are part of each CDR3. The order of the fields is D gene, V gene, clone size, J gene, CDR3 DNA, CDR3 protein. D genes are given only for firm matches. Some rows have no size entry. The others give once, few or many, or a class for an expanded clone.

D gene: TRBD1
V gene: TRBV7-8
clone size: once
J gene: TRBJ2-5
CDR3 DNA: TGTGCCAGCAGCTCCTACAGGGGGCGTAGGGAGACCCAGTACTTC
CDR3 protein: CASSSYRGRRETQYF

D gene: TRBD2
V gene: TRBV13
clone size: .
J gene: TRBJ2-1
CDR3 DNA: TGTGCCAGCAGCTTAGGTACTAGCGGGGGGGGCAATGAGCAGTTCTTC
CDR3 protein: CASSLGTSGGGNEQFF

D gene: .
V gene: TRBV27
clone size: .
J gene: TRBJ2-7
CDR3 DNA: TGTGCCAGCAGTTCCTTTGTCGGGGAGAACTACGAGCAGTACTTC
CDR3 protein: CASSSFVGENYEQYF

D gene: TRBD2
V gene: TRBV27
clone size: .
J gene: TRBJ2-7
CDR3 DNA: TGTGCCAGCGGACTAGCGGGCCCCTACGAGCAGTACTTC
CDR3 protein: CASGLAGPYEQYF

D gene: TRBD1
V gene: TRBV19
clone size: .
J gene: TRBJ2-1
CDR3 DNA: TGTGCCAGTAGTGGTTGGGACAGCACCTACAATGAGCAGTTCTTC
CDR3 protein: CASSGWDSTYNEQFF

D gene: .
V gene: TRBV6-1
clone size: once
J gene: TRBJ2-7
CDR3 DNA: TGTGCCAGCAGTTCGGGACAAGGCTACGAGCAGTACTTC
CDR3 protein: CASSSGQGYEQYF

D gene: .
V gene: TRBV7-8
clone size: .
J gene: TRBJ1-5
CDR3 DNA: TGTGCCAGCAGCTCGGACAGAGCGGATCAGCCCCAGCATTTT
CDR3 protein: CASSSDRADQPQHF

D gene: .
V gene: TRBV7-8
clone size: .
J gene: TRBJ2-2
CDR3 DNA: TGTGCCAGCAGCTTGGTACAGTGGGCCGGGGAGCTGTTTTTT
CDR3 protein: CASSLVQWAGELFF

D gene: .
V gene: TRBV29-1
clone size: few
J gene: TRBJ1-2
CDR3 DNA: TGCAGCGTCGTGCGAGCGTATGGCTACACCTTC
CDR3 protein: CSVVRAYGYTF

D gene: .
V gene: TRBV5-6
clone size: .
J gene: TRBJ1-1
CDR3 DNA: TGTGCCAGCAGCTTGGACAGTAACACTGAAGCTTTCTTT
CDR3 protein: CASSLDSNTEAFF

D gene: .
V gene: TRBV5-4
clone size: .
J gene: TRBJ2-7
CDR3 DNA: TGTGCCAGCAGCTTAGCCCAACTCCCGGGGGGCGCTGAGTACTTC
CDR3 protein: CASSLAQLPGGAEYF

D gene: .
V gene: TRBV27
clone size: .
J gene: TRBJ2-3
CDR3 DNA: TGTGCCAGCAGTTTATCACGGGGAGATACGCAGTATTTT
CDR3 protein: CASSLSRGDTQYF

D gene: TRBD2
V gene: TRBV6-4
clone size: .
J gene: TRBJ2-7
CDR3 DNA: TGTGCCAGCAGTTCCTTAGCGGGAGATCCCTACGAGCAGTACTTC
CDR3 protein: CASSSLAGDPYEQYF

D gene: .
V gene: TRBV5-1
clone size: .
J gene: TRBJ1-2
CDR3 DNA: TGCGCCAGCAGACGAACGTCGGGGAATGATGGCTACACCTTC
CDR3 protein: CASRRTSGNDGYTF

D gene: TRBD2
V gene: TRBV6-5
clone size: .
J gene: TRBJ2-5
CDR3 DNA: TGTGCCAGCAGTTACGGTCTAGCGGGAGTGGGGGAGACCCAGTACTTC
CDR3 protein: CASSYGLAGVGETQYF

D gene: .
V gene: TRBV10-2
clone size: .
J gene: TRBJ1-5
CDR3 DNA: TGCGCCAGCAGTGGTCAGGGGACAATCCAGCCCCAGCATTTT
CDR3 protein: CASSGQGTIQPQHF

D gene: TRBD2
V gene: TRBV14
clone size: .
J gene: TRBJ2-5
CDR3 DNA: TGTGCCAGCAGCCAAGCCCCATTCCTAGCGGGGGGGCGAGAGACCCAGTACTTC
CDR3 protein: CASSQAPFLAGGRETQYF

D gene: .
V gene: TRBV5-1
clone size: .
J gene: TRBJ2-7
CDR3 DNA: TGCGCCAGCAGCTTGACCCCCGATCTAGCGCCTTACGAGCAGTACTTC
CDR3 protein: CASSLTPDLAPYEQYF

D gene: TRBD2
V gene: TRBV7-9
clone size: few
J gene: TRBJ2-7
CDR3 DNA: TGTGCCAGCAGCTTATGGGCTAGCGGGTCCTACGAGCAGTACTTC
CDR3 protein: CASSLWASGSYEQYF

D gene: TRBD2
V gene: TRBV7-9
clone size: .
J gene: TRBJ2-3
CDR3 DNA: TGTGCCAGCAGCTTAGGACTAGCGTCTAGCACAGATACGCAGTATTTT
CDR3 protein: CASSLGLASSTDTQYF

D gene: TRBD1
V gene: TRBV28
clone size: once
J gene: TRBJ1-6
CDR3 DNA: TGTGCCAGCAGTTTAACCACGGGACAGATTAATTCACCCCTCCACTTT
CDR3 protein: CASSLTTGQINSPLHF

D gene: TRBD1
V gene: TRBV5-5
clone size: .
J gene: TRBJ1-2
CDR3 DNA: TGTGCCAGCACCAGAGACAGGGTCTATGGCTACACCTTC
CDR3 protein: CASTRDRVYGYTF

D gene: .
V gene: TRBV27
clone size: .
J gene: TRBJ2-7
CDR3 DNA: TGTGCCAGCAGCAATAAACAGGGTAACGAGCAGTACTTC
CDR3 protein: CASSNKQGNEQYF

D gene: .
V gene: TRBV28
clone size: few
J gene: TRBJ2-7
CDR3 DNA: TGTGCCAGCAGTTTAGGTGCATCCCCCCAGGGAGAGCAGTACTTC
CDR3 protein: CASSLGASPQGEQYF

D gene: .
V gene: TRBV2
clone size: .
J gene: TRBJ2-1
CDR3 DNA: TGTGCCAGCAGTCTCCGACAACCACGTTACAATGAGCAGTTCTTC
CDR3 protein: CASSLRQPRYNEQFF

D gene: .
V gene: TRBV6-6
clone size: .
J gene: TRBJ1-5
CDR3 DNA: TGTGCCAGCACTTTCAGTAGCAATCAGCCCCAGCATTTT
CDR3 protein: CASTFSSNQPQHF

D gene: .
V gene: TRBV5-1
clone size: .
J gene: TRBJ1-4
CDR3 DNA: TGCGCCAGCAGCTTCCTCGGGAAGGGAGGCGAAAAACTGTTTTTT
CDR3 protein: CASSFLGKGGEKLFF

D gene: TRBD2
V gene: TRBV7-9
clone size: .
J gene: TRBJ2-1
CDR3 DNA: TGTGCCAGCATCACTAGCGGGAGTGTGAATGAGCAGTTCTTC
CDR3 protein: CASITSGSVNEQFF

D gene: .
V gene: TRBV6-5
clone size: .
J gene: TRBJ2-7
CDR3 DNA: TGTGCCAGCAGTTACGGCGCTAGCGACTACGAGCAGTACTTC
CDR3 protein: CASSYGASDYEQYF

D gene: TRBD1
V gene: TRBV4-2
clone size: .
J gene: TRBJ1-1
CDR3 DNA: TGTGCCAGCAGCCCAGCCGGGACAGGGGGCACTGAAGCTTTCTTT
CDR3 protein: CASSPAGTGGTEAFF

D gene: .
V gene: TRBV30
clone size: .
J gene: TRBJ1-1
CDR3 DNA: TGTGCCTGGAGGACATACCAGAACACTGAAGCTTTCTTT
CDR3 protein: CAWRTYQNTEAFF

D gene: .
V gene: TRBV5-8
clone size: .
J gene: TRBJ1-5
CDR3 DNA: TGTGCCAGCAGCTTGTTACGGGGATGGCAGCCCCAGCATTTT
CDR3 protein: CASSLLRGWQPQHF

D gene: .
V gene: TRBV6-5
clone size: .
J gene: TRBJ2-2
CDR3 DNA: TGTGCCAGCGGGGTACCGGGAACCGGGGAGCTGTTTTTT
CDR3 protein: CASGVPGTGELFF

D gene: .
V gene: TRBV2
clone size: few
J gene: TRBJ2-7
CDR3 DNA: TGTGCCAGCAGTGTAAACGAGCAGTACTTC
CDR3 protein: CASSVNEQYF

D gene: TRBD2
V gene: TRBV4-1
clone size: .
J gene: TRBJ2-1
CDR3 DNA: TGCGCCAGCAGCCAAGTCTTGAGCGGGGGTGCCTACAATGAGCAGTTCTTC
CDR3 protein: CASSQVLSGGAYNEQFF

D gene: .
V gene: TRBV28
clone size: few
J gene: TRBJ1-4
CDR3 DNA: TGTGCCAGCAGGGTAGGCAGGGGAGTTTATGAAAAACTGTTTTTT
CDR3 protein: CASRVGRGVYEKLFF

D gene: .
V gene: TRBV11-2
clone size: .
J gene: TRBJ2-5
CDR3 DNA: TGTGCCAGCAGCCTTGGGACAAGCCAAGAGACCCAGTACTTC
CDR3 protein: CASSLGTSQETQYF

D gene: .
V gene: TRBV14
clone size: .
J gene: TRBJ2-7
CDR3 DNA: TGTGCCAGCAGCCCGACAGGAAACTACGAGCAGTACTTC
CDR3 protein: CASSPTGNYEQYF

D gene: TRBD1
V gene: TRBV30
clone size: .
J gene: TRBJ2-2
CDR3 DNA: TGTGCCTGGAGCAGGGACAGATCGAACACCGGGGAGCTGTTTTTT
CDR3 protein: CAWSRDRSNTGELFF

D gene: .
V gene: TRBV5-1
clone size: .
J gene: TRBJ1-2
CDR3 DNA: TGCGCCAGCAGCTTGGGAGGGATTGGGATAGGCTACACCTTC
CDR3 protein: CASSLGGIGIGYTF

D gene: TRBD2
V gene: TRBV7-8
clone size: .
J gene: TRBJ2-1
CDR3 DNA: TGTGCCAGCAGCGTAGAGATGGCTAGCGGGGTCCATGAGCAGTTCTTC
CDR3 protein: CASSVEMASGVHEQFF

D gene: .
V gene: TRBV29-1
clone size: .
J gene: TRBJ2-3
CDR3 DNA: TGCAGCTCTACCCCATCTTTTAAAGATATTCCTGATACGCAGTATTTT
CDR3 protein: CSSTPSFKDIPDTQYF

D gene: .
V gene: TRBV6-5
clone size: once
J gene: TRBJ2-7
CDR3 DNA: TGTGCCAGCAGTTCCCCAGGGAAAACCTACGAGCAGTACTTC
CDR3 protein: CASSSPGKTYEQYF

D gene: TRBD2
V gene: TRBV30
clone size: .
J gene: TRBJ2-3
CDR3 DNA: TGTGCCTGGAGTGTATCAATATTTGCGGGGGAAACAGATACGCAGTATTTT
CDR3 protein: CAWSVSIFAGETDTQYF

D gene: .
V gene: TRBV7-9
clone size: few
J gene: TRBJ2-7
CDR3 DNA: TGTGCCAGCAGCCCGACACTGAGCTCCTACGAGCAGTACTTC
CDR3 protein: CASSPTLSSYEQYF

D gene: TRBD1
V gene: TRBV27
clone size: .
J gene: TRBJ1-1
CDR3 DNA: TGTGCCAGCAGACCGGACAGGGGGTTGGACACTGAAGCTTTCTTT
CDR3 protein: CASRPDRGLDTEAFF

D gene: .
V gene: TRBV10-1
clone size: medium-sized
J gene: TRBJ1-2
CDR3 DNA: TGCGCCAGCAGTGACTCCGGGTATGGCTACACCTTC
CDR3 protein: CASSDSGYGYTF

D gene: .
V gene: TRBV7-6
clone size: .
J gene: TRBJ2-7
CDR3 DNA: TGTGCCAGCAGCTTAAGGGAGTTTGGCGAGCAGTACTTC
CDR3 protein: CASSLREFGEQYF

D gene: .
V gene: TRBV27
clone size: .
J gene: TRBJ1-1
CDR3 DNA: TGTGCCAGCAGTTCACAGCAGAACACTGAAGCTTTCTTT
CDR3 protein: CASSSQQNTEAFF

D gene: TRBD1
V gene: TRBV15
clone size: .
J gene: TRBJ1-2
CDR3 DNA: TGTGCCACCAGCTCCCCGGGACAGACGATTGGCTACACCTTC
CDR3 protein: CATSSPGQTIGYTF

D gene: .
V gene: TRBV27
clone size: .
J gene: TRBJ1-1
CDR3 DNA: TGTGCCAGCAGACCTCACCTGAGCACTGAAGCTTTCTTT
CDR3 protein: CASRPHLSTEAFF

D gene: TRBD2
V gene: TRBV5-8
clone size: .
J gene: TRBJ2-5
CDR3 DNA: TGTGCCAGCAGCTCCCTCGGGACTAGCGGGGGGTTCCAAGAGACCCAGTACTTC
CDR3 protein: CASSSLGTSGGFQETQYF

D gene: TRBD1
V gene: TRBV6-5
clone size: .
J gene: TRBJ1-1
CDR3 DNA: TGTGCCAGCAGCCCTCAGGGGGGGAACACTGAAGCTTTCTTT
CDR3 protein: CASSPQGGNTEAFF

D gene: TRBD1
V gene: TRBV27
clone size: .
J gene: TRBJ1-2
CDR3 DNA: TGTGCCAGCAGTTTACGGACAGGCTATGGCTACACCTTC
CDR3 protein: CASSLRTGYGYTF

D gene: .
V gene: TRBV11-2
clone size: .
J gene: TRBJ2-5
CDR3 DNA: TGTGCCAGCAGCTCGGTGATTAAAGAGACCCAGTACTTC
CDR3 protein: CASSSVIKETQYF

D gene: TRBD2
V gene: TRBV9
clone size: .
J gene: TRBJ2-3
CDR3 DNA: TGTGCCAGCATTCCGGGACTAGCGGGGGATACGCAGTATTTT
CDR3 protein: CASIPGLAGDTQYF

D gene: TRBD1
V gene: TRBV5-6
clone size: .
J gene: TRBJ2-3
CDR3 DNA: TGTGCCAGCAGCTTCGACAGGGGAATGGTGACAGATACGCAGTATTTT
CDR3 protein: CASSFDRGMVTDTQYF

D gene: TRBD1
V gene: TRBV6-6
clone size: .
J gene: TRBJ2-7
CDR3 DNA: TGTGCCAGCAGTTTGGACAGGGGGCTATACGAGCAGTACTTC
CDR3 protein: CASSLDRGLYEQYF

D gene: TRBD1
V gene: TRBV29-1
clone size: once
J gene: TRBJ1-2
CDR3 DNA: TGCAGCGATCGGACAGGCGAGGACTATGGCTACACCTTC
CDR3 protein: CSDRTGEDYGYTF